This T cell receptor beta chain was sequenced during a study of T cell repertoires in cytomegalovirus infection. Of note for this clonotype: Antigen unknown.

MiXCR was run by TCRdb on the reads, yielding one entry per CDR3 protein. The sample yields roughly 250,000 distinct CDR3 sequences, roughly 22% seen once. The CDR3 consists of 16 residues. The V gene end was trimmed by 6 bases and the J gene end by 5 bases; junction bases not matched to a gene: 11. General study results and limits: HLA-C-restricted CMV clonotypes gave the most frequent clonotype in two of eight donors.

Sequencing was performed on CD8+ T cells from PBMCs. The chain couples TRBV12-3 or TRBV12-4 to TRBJ2-2; TRBD1 aligns across 8 bases. This receptor was identified in a human donor in good health (CMV status not recorded). Some clones in this sample may be carry-over from other donors' samples. In nucleotides, the CDR3 is TGTGCCAGCAGCCATTATAGGACAGGGAGGACCGGGGAGCTGTTTTTT. It codes for CASSHYRTGRTGELFF.